These T cell receptor beta chains were read from a single sample in a study of T cells in Graves' hyperthyroidism and ophthalmopathy. TCRdb analysed the multiplex PCR reads with MiXCR anew, one entry per CDR3 protein. The data hold hundreds of thousands of distinct CDR3 sequences, with nearly 45% observed a single time. Sequencing used peripheral blood or thyroid tissue (not recorded which). All receptors derive from an adult man with Graves' disease, either hyperthyroidism or ophthalmopathy (not recorded which). Each CDR3 is given with its conserved first and last residue. D genes are given only for firm matches. The size entry is marked missing in some rows and otherwise reads once, few, many or a size class.

D	size	J	V	CDR3	DNA
TRBD2	-	TRBJ2-2	TRBV5-4	CASSRTLSGRHGELFF	TGCGCCAGCAGTAGGACCCTCAGCGGGAGACACGGGGAGCTGTTTTTT
-	many	TRBJ1-5	TRBV7-9	CASSLAGAVNQPQHF	TGTGCCAGCAGCTTAGCAGGCGCGGTGAATCAGCCCCAGCATTTT
TRBD1	-	TRBJ1-4	TRBV7-9	CASGTGQGIEKLFF	TGTGCCAGCGGCACGGGACAGGGGATTGAAAAACTGTTTTTT
-	many	TRBJ1-2	TRBV25-1	CASSRGSVGYTF	TGTGCCAGCAGTCGGGGTTCTGTCGGCTACACCTTC
TRBD1	many	TRBJ1-2	TRBV29-1	CSDLRTGGVNYGYTF	TGCAGCGATTTACGGACAGGGGGCGTTAACTATGGCTACACCTTC
-	few	TRBJ2-5	TRBV6-5	CASGLAEGEETQYF	TGTGCCAGCGGCCTAGCGGAGGGGGAGGAGACCCAGTACTTC
-	many	TRBJ1-5	TRBV2	CASRDDRLSNQPQHF	TGTGCCAGCAGAGACGACAGGCTTAGCAATCAGCCCCAGCATTTT
-	-	TRBJ2-3	TRBV15	CATSRGGQSSYF	TGTGCCACCAGCAGAGGTGGACAGTCGTCGTATTTT
TRBD1	-	TRBJ1-5	TRBV15	CATSRGQGTGTQHF	TGTGCCACCAGCAGAGGACAGGGTACCGGGACCCAGCATTTT
-	few	TRBJ1-2	TRBV6-1	CASSPNTGFGYTF	TGTGCCAGCAGTCCTAATACAGGGTTTGGCTACACCTTC
TRBD2	once	TRBJ2-5	TRBV10-3	CAISPGTSGLETQYF	TGTGCCATCAGTCCCGGGACTAGCGGTCTCGAGACCCAGTACTTC
-	-	TRBJ1-4	TRBV7-4	CASSLGLDPIGEKLFF	TGTGCCAGCAGCTTAGGACTCGACCCTATTGGGGAAAAACTGTTTTTT
-	-	TRBJ2-5	TRBV10-2	CASSQEKPPETQYF	TGTGCCAGCAGCCAAGAAAAGCCCCCAGAGACCCAGTACTTC
-	-	TRBJ2-7	TRBV20-1	CSAGGAGQVLYEQYF	TGCAGTGCAGGGGGAGCGGGCCAGGTACTCTACGAGCAGTACTTC
TRBD1	few	TRBJ1-6	TRBV5-1	CASSSRDRVSPLHF	TGCGCCAGCAGCTCCCGGGACAGGGTCTCACCCCTCCACTTT
-	-	TRBJ1-5	TRBV24-1	CATRPSGRNSNQPQHF	TGTGCCACCAGACCGTCGGGACGTAATAGCAATCAGCCCCAGCATTTT
TRBD1	-	TRBJ1-1	TRBV19	CASVRTGNGFGAFF	TGTGCCAGCGTGAGGACAGGGAATGGATTTGGAGCTTTCTTT
-	-	TRBJ2-2	TRBV7-9	CASSLLPTGELFF	TGTGCCAGCAGCCTACTTCCCACCGGGGAGCTGTTTTTT
-	many	TRBJ2-5	TRBV7-8	CASSLASGAETQYF	TGTGCCAGCAGCTTAGCGTCGGGGGCTGAGACCCAGTACTTC
TRBD1	-	TRBJ1-1	TRBV10-3	CARDRGQGVNTEAFF	TGTGCTAGAGATCGGGGACAGGGAGTGAACACTGAAGCTTTCTTT
TRBD2	-	TRBJ2-7	TRBV10-3	CASSLQGLAYEQYF	TGTGCCAGCAGTTTACAGGGACTAGCATACGAGCAGTACTTC
-	few	TRBJ1-5	TRBV2	CASSEIWAGTTMFGNQPQHF	TGTGCCAGCAGTGAAATTTGGGCAGGAACTACGATGTTCGGTAATCAGCCCCAGCATTTT
-	-	TRBJ2-7	TRBV7-8	CASSQGQGPPYEQYF	TGCGCCAGCAGCCAAGGGCAGGGCCCTCCCTACGAGCAGTACTTC
-	-	TRBJ1-2	TRBV29-1	CSANRGNYGYTF	TGCAGCGCTAATAGGGGGAACTATGGCTACACCTTC
-	-	TRBJ1-1	TRBV5-6	CASSLLDGKNTEAFF	TGTGCCAGCAGCTTACTCGACGGGAAGAACACTGAAGCTTTCTTT
TRBD1	-	TRBJ2-7	TRBV19	CASSVSGTGGGYEQYF	TGTGCCAGTAGTGTATCCGGGACAGGGGGCGGATACGAGCAGTACTTC
-	many	TRBJ2-7	TRBV7-9	CASSADYSYEQYF	TGTGCCAGCAGCGCGGACTACTCCTACGAGCAGTACTTC
TRBD2	-	TRBJ2-7	TRBV29-1	CSAFGGGRPGEQYF	TGCAGCGCCTTCGGGGGCGGGAGGCCTGGGGAGCAGTACTTC
-	few	TRBJ1-1	TRBV20-1	CSARDSTGWDEAFF	TGCAGTGCTAGAGATAGCACAGGGTGGGATGAAGCTTTCTTT
TRBD1	-	TRBJ2-5	TRBV7-6	CASSPRGQGHQETQYF	TGTGCCAGCAGCCCCAGGGGACAGGGTCACCAAGAGACCCAGTACTTC
-	few	TRBJ1-4	TRBV20-1	CSASRPTNEKLFF	TGCAGTGCTAGTCGTCCAACTAATGAAAAACTGTTTTTT
-	-	TRBJ1-1	TRBV24-1	CATRGLAGSNTEAFF	TGTGCCACCAGAGGACTAGCGGGGTCGAACACTGAAGCTTTCTTT
-	-	TRBJ1-6	TRBV7-2	CASLITPPLHF	TGTGCCAGCCTCATAACGCCACCCCTCCACTTT
TRBD1	many	TRBJ1-1	TRBV15	CATSFGDRGVTEAFF	TGTGCCACCAGCTTCGGGGACAGGGGGGTCACTGAAGCTTTCTTT
-	many	TRBJ1-6	TRBV29-1	CSAQLQDNSPLHF	TGCAGCGCCCAGCTCCAGGACAATTCACCCCTCCACTTT
-	-	TRBJ2-7	TRBV19	CASSIPGQSPYF	TGTGCCAGTAGTATTCCCGGACAGTCTCCGTACTTC
-	few	TRBJ2-7	TRBV10-3	CASSDGWLATYEQYF	TGTGCCAGCAGTGACGGTTGGTTAGCGACGTACGAGCAGTACTTC
TRBD1	-	TRBJ1-6	TRBV7-2	CASSEGQYNSPLHF	TGTGCCAGCAGCGAGGGACAGTATAATTCACCCCTCCACTTT
-	few	TRBJ1-2	TRBV9	CASSPEVAPRYGYTF	TGTGCCAGCAGCCCAGAGGTGGCCCCCCGCTATGGCTACACCTTC
TRBD1	-	TRBJ1-1	TRBV29-1	CSVNTGQGAIAEAFF	TGCAGTGTTAACACGGGACAGGGGGCGATCGCTGAAGCTTTCTTT
-	many	TRBJ1-1	TRBV5-1	CASSFTPENTEAFF	TGCGCCAGCAGCTTTACACCGGAGAACACTGAAGCTTTCTTT
-	-	TRBJ1-1	TRBV29-1	CSDKLRLNTEAFF	TGCAGCGACAAACTTAGATTGAACACTGAAGCTTTCTTT
-	many	TRBJ1-2	TRBV19	CASSIPGSNYGYTF	TGTGCCAGTAGTATTCCCGGTTCTAACTATGGCTACACCTTC
TRBD2	few	TRBJ2-2	TRBV2	CASSSGGRGVGELFF	TGTGCCAGTTCATCTGGCGGGAGGGGCGTCGGGGAGCTGTTTTTT
-	-	TRBJ1-4	TRBV29-1	CSGEQGLNEKLFF	TGCAGCGGGGAACAGGGACTTAATGAAAAACTGTTTTTT
-	-	TRBJ1-1	TRBV19	CASNLGRADVAFF	TGTGCCAGTAACCTGGGCAGGGCGGACGTAGCTTTCTTT
-	many	TRBJ2-5	TRBV7-9	CASSPIRVGETQYF	TGTGCCAGCAGCCCCATTCGGGTCGGGGAGACCCAGTACTTC
TRBD2	-	TRBJ2-5	TRBV12-3/TRBV12-4	CASSKIAGGQETQYF	TGTGCCAGCAGTAAAATAGCGGGGGGTCAAGAGACCCAGTACTTC
TRBD1	few	TRBJ2-5	TRBV6-6	CASSYSGTAQETQYF	TGTGCCAGCAGTTACTCTGGGACAGCCCAAGAGACCCAGTACTTC